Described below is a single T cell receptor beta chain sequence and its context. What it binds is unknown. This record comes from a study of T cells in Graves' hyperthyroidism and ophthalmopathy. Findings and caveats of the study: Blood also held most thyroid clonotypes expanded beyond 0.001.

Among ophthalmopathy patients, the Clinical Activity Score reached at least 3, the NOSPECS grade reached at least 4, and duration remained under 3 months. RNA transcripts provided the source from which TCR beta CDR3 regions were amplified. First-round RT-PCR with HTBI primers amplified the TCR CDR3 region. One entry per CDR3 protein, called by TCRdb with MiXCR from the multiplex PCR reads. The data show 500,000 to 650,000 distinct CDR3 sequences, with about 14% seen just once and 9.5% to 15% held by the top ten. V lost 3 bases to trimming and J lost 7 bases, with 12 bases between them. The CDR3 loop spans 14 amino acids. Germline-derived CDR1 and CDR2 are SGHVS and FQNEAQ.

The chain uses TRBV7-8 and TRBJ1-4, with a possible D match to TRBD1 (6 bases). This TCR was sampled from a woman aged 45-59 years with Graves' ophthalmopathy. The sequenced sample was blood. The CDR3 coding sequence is TGTGCCAGCAGCTTTAGCAGGGGCAGTGAAAAACTGTTTTTT. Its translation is CASSFSRGSEKLFF.